This TCR beta chain was captured in a study of cytomegalovirus exposure and HLA in healthy donors. Study-wide points: Presence/absence analyses assumed roughly uniform sequencing depth across donors. In a later analysis, V- and J-gene trimming of beta chains associated with a DCLRE1C missense variant, replicated independently.

The PCR employed 60 Vbeta primers together with 13 Jbeta primers. Repertoires were generated with immunoSEQ multiplex PCR, while TCRdb's copy carries only in-frame clones and drops some. The sample consists of some 200,000 clones, approximately 80% of them appearing once. This clone has only a few counts. What it binds is unknown. Source material: PBMCs. This receptor was identified in a woman aged 30 to 39 in good health and CMV-seronegative.

CDR3 in DNA: TGTGCCAGCAGCGACAGGGTCTTATATGGCTACACCTTC. Its translation is CASSDRVLYGYTF. V is TRBV7-2 and J is TRBJ1-2; 7 positions agree with TRBD1. The CDR3 contains 13 residues. CDR1 is SGHTA, CDR2 FQGNSA, per germline. V lost 5 bases, J lost 5 bases, and 5 bases stayed unmatched.